Each of the 30 T cell receptor beta chains below was sequenced from the same sample in a study of blood T cell repertoires in COVID-19. Libraries were prepared by immunoSEQ multiplex PCR; TCRdb keeps only in-frame clonotypes and omits some of them. The table lists 150,000 or so clones, about 90% of them singletons. Sequenced: PBMCs or T cells enriched from blood (not recorded which). These receptors originate from a human donor with acute COVID-19. The donor label of this sample is uncertain.

In this sample, this clone turned up once. The V and J genes are TRBV30 and TRBJ2-5, with D unresolved. Germline CDR1 GTSNPN, CDR2 SVGIG (reference sequence). This CDR3 comprises 12 residues. Trimming took 4 bases from V and 2 from J, leaving 8 bases between them. The CDR3 nucleotides are TGTGCCTGGACTAACAGTCAAGAGACCCAGTACTTC. The encoded protein is CAWTNSQETQYF.

This chain links TRBV7-3 with TRBJ2-1; TRBD1 agrees at 7 bases. The CDR3 length is 14 residues. CDR1 and CDR2 (germline): SGHTA, FQGTGA. V gave up 3 bases and J gave up 5 bases; unmatched junction bases: 4. This CDR3 is CASSFDRVHNEQFF. Written as DNA, the CDR3 is TGTGCCAGCAGCTTCGACAGGGTACACAATGAGCAGTTCTTC.

The rearrangement links TRBV4-2 to TRBJ2-1; D is possibly TRBD1 (5 bases). Germline loops: CDR1 LGHNA, CDR2 YNFKEQ. V was pared by 4 bases and J by 2 bases, with 12 bases between. CDR3 length equals 15 residues. For the CDR3, the DNA is TGTGCCAGCAGCCGAGAAGAAGGGGCCTACAATGAGCAGTTCTTC. Protein product: CASSREEGAYNEQFF.

The chain recombines TRBV7-9 with TRBJ1-3; 7 bases map to TRBD1. The V segment lost 4 bases and the J segment 6 bases; nucleotides outside the gene matches: 9. CDR3 size: 15 residues. Germline values: CDR1 SEHNR, CDR2 FQNEAQ (reference sequence). CDR3 in DNA: TGTGCCAGCAGCTCGACCGGGACAGCTATAAACACCATATATTTT. This sequence encodes CASSSTGTAINTIYF. Looking up the rest from reference TRBV7-9 and TRBJ1-3 gives the full variable domain: DTGVSQNPRHKITKRGQNVTFRCDPISEHNRLYWYRQTLGQGPEFLTYFQNEAQLEKSRLLSDRFSAERPKGSFSTLEIQRTEQGDSAMYLCASSSTGTAINTIYFGEGSWLTVV.

This rearrangement joins TRBV7-8 to TRBJ1-2, with D unresolved. The CDR3 extends over 15 amino acids. V was trimmed by 1 base and J by 6 bases, leaving 15 bases between them. Germline CDR1 SGHVS, CDR2 FQNEAQ. The CDR3 region has the DNA TGTGCCAGCAGCTTAGGGCGGCGTGGAGTCAATGGCTACACCTTC. Its translation: CASSLGRRGVNGYTF.

The V and J genes are TRBV4-3 and TRBJ2-2; no reliable D call. V lost 1 base and J 1 base, leaving 10 bases between the germline ends. CDR3 length: 16 amino acids. Germline V gene lookup returns CDR1 LGHNA and CDR2 YSLEER. The CDR3 protein is CASSQAHRKNTGELFF. In DNA, the CDR3 is TGCGCCAGCAGCCAAGCACACAGAAAGAACACCGGGGAGCTGTTTTTT.

This clone has just one count. V usage is TRBV20-1 and J usage is TRBJ2-3; no firm D call. V was cut by 8 bases and J by 4 bases, with 7 bases left in between. The CDR3 totals 10 residues. Looked up from germline, CDR1 is DFQATT and CDR2 is SNEGSKA (reference sequence). The CDR3 sequence: CSPVADTQYF. In DNA form, the CDR3 reads TGCAGTCCTGTAGCAGATACGCAGTATTTT.

CDR3 sequence (DNA): TGTGCCAGTGAGGGTTCGAACACTGAAGCTTTCTTT. As protein: CASEGSNTEAFF. This chain joins TRBV2 and TRBJ1-1, with D unresolved. V lost 9 bases and J lost 1, with 9 bases in between. Germline assignment: CDR1 SNHLY and CDR2 FYNNEI. The CDR3 has 12 residues.

The genes are TRBV7-9 and TRBJ2-5; weak D call: TRBD1 (6 bases). Trimming removed 3 bases from V and 0 bases from J, with 11 bases in between. Germline values: CDR1 SEHNR, CDR2 FQNEAQ (reference sequence). This CDR3 contains 15 residues. CDR3 protein: CASSFGQMYQETQYF. The CDR3 DNA reads as TGTGCCAGCAGCTTCGGACAGATGTACCAAGAGACCCAGTACTTC.

This clone has just one count. CDR3 coding DNA: TGTGCCAGCAGTCCTACAGGGGGCGGTTCACCCCTCCACTTT. This sequence encodes CASSPTGGGSPLHF. The chain uses TRBV7-3 and TRBJ1-6, with 9 bases identical to TRBD1. CDR1 SGHTA and CDR2 FQGTGA come from the germline V gene. This CDR3 region has 14 residues. With 6 bases clipped from V and 9 bases from J, the junction kept 6 bases outside the gene matches.

The chain joins TRBV7-6 to TRBJ2-3; no clear D gene. This CDR3 spans 14 amino acids. CDR1 SGHVS and CDR2 FNYEAQ come from the germline V gene. V was cut by 2 bases and J by 2 bases, with 8 bases left in between. Written as DNA, the CDR3 is TGTGCCAGCAGCTTAAGTCAGATCACAGATACGCAGTATTTT. Translating gives CASSLSQITDTQYF.

This clone was found once. Here the CDR3 DNA reads TGTGCCAGCTCGCGGGGACAGCGAAATCAGCCCCAGCATTTT. It yields the protein CASSRGQRNQPQHF. The genes are TRBV18 and TRBJ1-5; 7 nucleotides match TRBD1. V shed 6 bases and J 4 bases; nucleotides not matched to a gene: 6. The CDR3 covers 14 residues. Germline CDR1 and CDR2: KGHSH and LQKENI.

J is TRBJ2-7 and V is TRBV2; D is possibly TRBD1 (5 bases). The CDR3 runs to 14 residues. CDR1 and CDR2 (germline): SNHLY, FYNNEI. The V gene lost 6 bases and the J gene lost 3 bases, with 15 bases spanning the gap. This CDR3 is CASSAGQGDYEQYF. The CDR3 DNA sequence: TGTGCCAGCAGCGCCGGCCAGGGTGACTACGAGCAGTACTTC.

This sequence joins TRBV19 and TRBJ1-5, with 9 bases lining up with TRBD1. The CDR3 has 17 residues. CDR1 is LNHDA and CDR2 is SQIVND in the germline V gene (reference sequence). Germline trimming cut 3 bases from V and 2 bases from J; bases unmatched to any gene: 8. CDR3 sequence: CASSMDRGMVGNQPQHF. As DNA, the CDR3 is TGTGCCAGTAGTATGGACAGGGGAATGGTGGGCAATCAGCCCCAGCATTTT.

V usage is TRBV18 and J usage is TRBJ1-1, with D hard to call. Germline CDR1 reads KGHSH; CDR2 reads LQKENI. The CDR3 runs 16 residues. V lost 4 bases and J 5 bases, leaving 20 bases between the germline ends. The CDR3 region is CASSLLEWSQTTEAFF. The CDR3 DNA reads TGTGCCAGCTCACTACTCGAATGGAGCCAAACGACTGAAGCTTTCTTT.

The V gene is TRBV6-4, the J gene TRBJ2-7; D is unclear. Trimming cost V 4 bases and J 6 bases, with 7 bases left between them. From germline, CDR1 is MRHNA and CDR2 SNTAGT. The CDR3 has 11 amino acids. This chain's CDR3 is CASSVQSEQYF. The CDR3 region has the DNA TGTGCCAGCAGTGTCCAATCCGAGCAGTACTTC.

The chain carries TRBV4-3 and TRBJ2-7, with 11 bases identical to TRBD2. J gave up 2 bases and V 0 bases, and 3 bases lay outside the gene matches. Germline V gene sequence: CDR1 LGHNA, CDR2 YSLEER. This CDR3 comprises 16 residues. Here the CDR3 reads CASSQDSGGAAYEQYF. The DNA for the CDR3 is TGCGCCAGCAGCCAAGATAGCGGGGGGGCCGCCTACGAGCAGTACTTC.

The V and J genes are TRBV9 and TRBJ1-4, with D uncertain. CDR1 and CDR2 from the germline V gene are SGDLS and YYNGEE. CDR3 size: 18 residues. V was trimmed by 0 bases and J by 0 bases, leaving 15 bases between them. The CDR3 DNA sequence: TGTGCCAGCAGCGTAGGGAGAAACTCCCTTGCAACTAATGAAAAACTGTTTTTT. It encodes CASSVGRNSLATNEKLFF.

V usage is TRBV7-2 and J usage is TRBJ2-1, with D possibly TRBD2 on 6 matching bases. Germline assignment: CDR1 SGHTA and CDR2 FQGNSA. The ends were cut back, 5 bases at V and 8 bases at J, with 19 bases in the middle. The CDR3 loop spans 15 amino acids. The CDR3 DNA is TGTGCCAGCAGCCCGACCCGGGTCGGCGGGGATGAGCAGTTCTTC. This translates into CASSPTRVGGDEQFF.

Remarks on this clone: Different DNA sequences within this sample yield the same CDR3. V gene TRBV5-4 combines with J gene TRBJ2-3; possible D gene TRBD1, 6 bases. CDR3 size: 14 residues. CDR1 is SGHNT and CDR2 is YYREEE in the germline V gene (reference sequence). The V gene lost 4 bases and the J gene lost 1 base, with 10 bases spanning the gap. CDR3 sequence: CASSLRGGTDTQYF. The CDR3 nucleotides are TGTGCCAGCAGCCTCAGGGGTGGCACAGATACGCAGTATTTT.

V gene TRBV7-9 combines with J gene TRBJ2-3; D is uncertain. The ends were cut back, 4 bases at V and 4 bases at J, with 12 bases in the middle. CDR3 size: 14 residues. CDR1 and CDR2 (germline): SEHNR, FQNEAQ (reference sequence). The CDR3 nucleotides read TGTGCCAGCAGCTCCAAGGCGGAATCAGATACGCAGTATTTT. Encoded protein: CASSSKAESDTQYF.

The chain recombines TRBV29-1 with TRBJ2-4; 7 positions agree with TRBD2. The V and J ends lost 5 bases and 9 bases, in that order; junction bases with no gene match: 4. CDR1 SQVTM and CDR2 ANQGSEA come from the germline V gene. The CDR3 loop spans 11 amino acids. CDR3 sequence: CSVREGSIQYF. The CDR3, as DNA: TGCAGCGTTAGGGAGGGAAGCATTCAGTACTTC.

This clone was observed a single time. The chain joins TRBV30 to TRBJ1-2, with a possible D match to TRBD1 (5 bases). Trimming removed 0 bases at V and 7 bases at J, with 15 bases between. Germline V gives CDR1 GTSNPN, CDR2 SVGIG (reference sequence). CDR3 size: 14 residues. The DNA of the CDR3 is TGTGCCTGGAGTGTAATAGCAGGGTTCGGTGGCTACACCTTC. Its translation: CAWSVIAGFGGYTF.

The chain uses TRBV4-3 and TRBJ2-3, with 10 nucleotides matching TRBD2. The CDR3 totals 18 residues. V trimming: 0 bases; J trimming: 5 bases; junction bases outside the gene matches: 11. From germline, CDR1 is LGHNA and CDR2 YSLEER. The CDR3 sequence: CASSQDLASSGGLDTQYF. The CDR3 nucleotides read TGCGCCAGCAGCCAAGATCTCGCTTCTAGCGGGGGACTAGATACGCAGTATTTT.

The V call is TRBV27, the J call TRBJ1-1; D perhaps matches TRBD1 (6 bases). The CDR3 consists of 15 residues. Trimming removed 2 bases from V and 4 bases from J, with 14 bases in between. Germline assignment: CDR1 MNHEY and CDR2 SMNVEV (reference sequence). The CDR3 is CASSLRQGLGTEAFF. The CDR3 nucleotides read TGTGCCAGCAGTTTACGGCAGGGGTTGGGCACTGAAGCTTTCTTT.

This chain links TRBV2 with TRBJ1-1, with D uncertain. This CDR3 is 13 amino acids long. Looked up from germline, CDR1 is SNHLY and CDR2 is FYNNEI. Trimming shortened V by 4 bases and J by 2 bases, and 8 bases separated the two germline ends. For the CDR3, the DNA is TGTGCCAGCAGTGGCAGAGGCAACACTGAAGCTTTCTTT. Protein product: CASSGRGNTEAFF.

The rearrangement links TRBV15 to TRBJ1-1, with TRBD1 identical over 9 bases. CDR3 length: 15 amino acids. V lost 0 bases to trimming and J lost 3 bases; unmatched junction nucleotides: 2. Germline CDR1 LNHNV, CDR2 YYDKDF (reference sequence). As DNA, the CDR3 is TGTGCCACCAGCAGAGAAAGACAGGGGGACACTGAAGCTTTCTTT. This codes for CATSRERQGDTEAFF.

The rearrangement uses TRBV5-4 and TRBJ2-2, with a weak D call TRBD1 (6 bases). The CDR3 contains 15 residues. Trimming shortened V by 4 bases and J by 7 bases, and 17 bases separated the two germline ends. Germline assignment: CDR1 SGHNT and CDR2 YYREEE (reference sequence). CDR3 sequence (DNA): TGTGCCAGCAGCCTTAGACAGGCAGGGGTCGGGGAGCTGTTTTTT. It specifies CASSLRQAGVGELFF.

This clone has ten or more counts. V usage is TRBV9 and J usage is TRBJ1-1, with 7 positions matching TRBD1. Trimming took 4 bases from V and 6 from J; bases not matched to a gene: 6. Germline CDR1 is SGDLS and CDR2 is YYNGEE. CDR3 length equals 13 residues. CDR3 bases: TGTGCCAGCAGCCCACAGGGGTATCCTGAAGCTTTCTTT. Its translation is CASSPQGYPEAFF.

CDR3 sequence (DNA): TGTGCCAGCAGTGGGACCGGGACAGGGGGTTCGGACACCGGGGAGCTGTTTTTT. Protein: CASSGTGTGGSDTGELFF. The chain carries TRBV6-4 and TRBJ2-2; 11 bases map to TRBD1. J gave up 3 bases and V 4 bases, and 10 bases lay outside the gene matches. CDR3 size: 18 residues. Germline-derived CDR1 and CDR2 are MRHNA and SNTAGT.